This T cell receptor beta chain was identified in a study of blood T cell repertoires in COVID-19. Whole-study context: The origin of the acute and convalescent COVID-19 samples was the United States, Italy and Spain. T cells, B-cell-depleted T cells, or PBMCs supplied cDNA or gDNA.

As handled by the study authors: Counts of nucleated cells, estimated from reference gene primer amplification, were obtained. TCRdb's table, derived via immunoSEQ multiplex PCR, lists solely in-frame clones and lacks some. V and J calls and clone size follow that table, whereas D and trimming were derived from the DNA. This sample has about 360,000 clones, with around 86% found just once. CDR1 SGHRS and CDR2 YFSETQ come from the germline V gene. The CDR3 extends over 14 amino acids. Trimming took 3 bases from V and 6 from J; bases not matched to a gene: 7. The sequence was collected from a human donor in a cohort sampled during active COVID-19. The V gene is TRBV5-1, the J gene TRBJ1-2; 8 bases map to TRBD1. Input material: peripheral blood. The CDR3: CASSSSQGVNGYTF. The CDR3 DNA reads TGCGCCAGCAGCTCCTCACAGGGGGTGAATGGCTACACCTTC.